The 24 T cell receptor beta chains in this list originate from one sample, sequenced in a study of tumor-infiltrating lymphocytes in localized non-small cell lung cancer. This table comes from immunoSEQ multiplex PCR, and its TCRdb copy is limited to in-frame clones, with some not included. The repertoire holds about 14,000 clones, around 75% seen once, with around 4.3% in the top ten. Sequencing was carried out using lung tumor tissue. These receptors all come from a human donor with non-small cell lung cancer.

The rearrangement joins TRBV12-5 to TRBJ2-5; unclear D gene. Trimming removed 6 bases at V and 5 bases at J, with 13 bases between. In germline, CDR1 is LGHNT, CDR2 FRNRAP. This CDR3 has 13 residues. For the CDR3, the DNA is TGTGCTAGTGGGTCGGTCGTGGGGGAGACCCAGTACTTC. Amino acid sequence: CASGSVVGETQYF.

This clone turned up a few times. V gene TRBV19 combines with J gene TRBJ1-5; 11 nucleotides match TRBD1. Unmatched junction bases numbered 9, after V lost 6 bases and J lost 2 bases. The CDR3 has 17 residues. Looked up from germline, CDR1 is LNHDA and CDR2 is SQIVND (reference sequence). The DNA of the CDR3 is TGTGCCAGTAGCCGGACAGGGGGCGGGATCGGCAATCAGCCCCAGCATTTT. This translates into CASSRTGGGIGNQPQHF.

This clone occurred once. V usage is TRBV11-3 and J usage is TRBJ2-5; no clear D gene. Deletions cut 5 bases from V and 3 bases from J, with 13 bases between. The CDR3 is made up of 14 amino acids. Germline V CDR1 and CDR2: SGHNT, YENEEA. The CDR3 DNA reads as TGTGCCAGCAGCCCCCGGGCCGAAGAAGAGACCCAGTACTTC. Residues: CASSPRAEEETQYF.

V usage is TRBV11-2 and J usage is TRBJ1-2, with a possible D match to TRBD1 (6 bases). Trimming cost V 0 bases and J 2 bases, with 16 bases left between them. Germline CDR1 SGHAT, CDR2 FQNNGV. The CDR3 length is 17 residues. CDR3 nucleotides: TGTGCCAGCAGCTTAGAGCAATCCGGGACACTGAACTATGGCTACACCTTC. Translation: CASSLEQSGTLNYGYTF.

The chain combines TRBV6-4 with TRBJ2-1; TRBD2 agrees at 14 bases. After removal of 7 bases from V and 5 bases from J, the junction contained 1 base not matched to a gene. This CDR3 has 14 amino acids. Germline assignment: CDR1 MRHNA and CDR2 SNTAGT. CDR3 bases: TGTGCCAGCAAGGGACTAGCGGGGGACAATGAGCAGTTCTTC. It is translated as CASKGLAGDNEQFF.

The genes are TRBV4-3 and TRBJ2-7; D may be TRBD2 (6 bases). CDR3 length: 15 residues. V was shortened by 0 bases and J by 6 bases, with 15 bases between the two germline ends. Germline V CDR1 and CDR2: LGHNA, YSLEER. DNA of the CDR3: TGCGCCAGCAGCCAAGAAGTCGGGGGACGGGGCGAGCAGTACTTC. Protein product: CASSQEVGGRGEQYF.

The rearrangement uses TRBV7-3 and TRBJ2-7; D possibly matches TRBD1 or TRBD2 (6 bases each). The CDR3 loop spans 14 amino acids. Germline V gene data show CDR1 as SGHTA and CDR2 as FQGTGA. V gave up 6 bases and J gave up 4 bases, with 16 bases separating them. CDR3 sequence reads: CASSFGGGMYEQYF. CDR3 bases: TGTGCCAGCAGTTTCGGAGGGGGAATGTACGAGCAGTACTTC. The full variable domain, with the rest looked up from reference TRBV7-3 and TRBJ2-7, is GAGVSQTPSNKVTEKGKYVELRCDPISGHTALYWYRQSLGQGPEFLIYFQGTGAADDSGLPNDRFFAVRPEGSVSTLKIQRTERGDSAVYLCASSFGGGMYEQYFGPGTRLTVT.

The count of this clone is one. The V gene is TRBV20-1, the J gene TRBJ1-2, with D possibly matching TRBD1 (6 bases). CDR3 size: 11 residues. CDR1 and CDR2 (germline): DFQATT, SNEGSKA (reference sequence). Trimming took off 6 bases at V and 5 bases at J, with 10 bases between the two ends. For the CDR3, the DNA is TGCAGTGCGGCTGGACAGTATGGCTACACCTTC. It codes for CSAAGQYGYTF.

The CDR3 here is CASSAWDRGNEQFF. CDR3 nucleotides: TGTGCCAGCAGCGCGTGGGACAGGGGCAATGAGCAGTTCTTC. The chain links TRBV9 to TRBJ2-1; 10 bases are shared with TRBD1. Germline-derived CDR1 and CDR2 are SGDLS and YYNGEE. Germline trimming cut 3 bases from V and 6 bases from J; bases unmatched to any gene: 3. The CDR3 runs 14 residues.

This clone was seen once. The V call is TRBV30, the J call TRBJ1-4; 8 positions agree with TRBD1. V shed 3 bases, J shed 8 bases, and the junction held 8 bases outside the gene matches. CDR1 and CDR2 (germline): GTSNPN, SVGIG (reference sequence). The CDR3 contains 14 residues. The chain's CDR3 is CAWRPQGAEEKLFF. Here the CDR3 DNA reads TGTGCCTGGAGGCCCCAGGGGGCTGAAGAAAAACTGTTTTTT.

The chain uses TRBV2 and TRBJ2-7, with 10 bases lining up with TRBD1. In germline, CDR1 is SNHLY, CDR2 FYNNEI. CDR3 length: 13 residues. The CDR3 nucleotides are TGTGCGGTCATTGGACAGGGGGCCTACGAGCAGTACTTC. Protein product: CAVIGQGAYEQYF.

The genes are TRBV7-2 and TRBJ2-7, with D possibly TRBD1 on 5 matching bases. This CDR3 spans 14 amino acids. V shed 1 base and J shed 0 bases, with 7 bases lying between them. The germline V gene has CDR1 SGHTA and CDR2 FQGNSA. The CDR3 reads CASSLGGISYEQYF. Written as DNA, the CDR3 is TGTGCCAGCAGCTTAGGGGGCATCTCCTACGAGCAGTACTTC.

CDR3 coding DNA: TGCAGCGCTGGGGGAGGGTTTCAAGATACGCAGTATTTT. The encoded protein is CSAGGGFQDTQYF. The rearrangement joins TRBV29-1 to TRBJ2-3, with 7 bases aligning to TRBD2. With V trimmed by 7 bases and J by 5 bases, 9 bases remained unmatched. This CDR3 is 13 amino acids long. CDR1 is SQVTM, CDR2 ANQGSEA, per germline.

The chain uses TRBV6-4 and TRBJ2-1; 11 bases agree with TRBD2. Trimming removed 1 base from V and 8 bases from J; junction bases left unmatched: 13. Germline V gene sequence: CDR1 MRHNA, CDR2 SNTAGT. This CDR3 contains 18 residues. The CDR3 protein is CASSDFPRLAGKSDEQFF. Written as DNA, the CDR3 is TGTGCCAGCAGTGACTTCCCCAGACTAGCGGGGAAATCGGATGAGCAGTTCTTC.

This chain uses TRBV5-4 with TRBJ2-5; no definite D call. In germline, CDR1 is SGHNT, CDR2 YYREEE (reference sequence). Trimming took 4 bases from V and 5 from J, leaving 9 bases between them. The CDR3 is made up of 12 amino acids. The CDR3 here is CASSPPGETQYF. The CDR3 DNA is TGTGCCAGCAGCCCCCCGGGTGAGACCCAGTACTTC.

V and J are TRBV4-1 and TRBJ2-5; D may match TRBD1 or TRBD2 (5 bases each). Germline loops: CDR1 MGHRA, CDR2 YSYEKL. Between the trimmed V and J ends, which lost 5 bases and 13 bases, there was a span of 11 bases. The CDR3 contains 10 residues. The CDR3 spells CASSDGTTYF. The CDR3 DNA reads TGCGCCAGCAGCGACGGGACGACGTACTTC.

The chain uses TRBV7-3 and TRBJ1-3, with a possible D match to TRBD1 (5 bases). Germline CDR1 and CDR2: SGHTA and FQGTGA. Deletions cut 2 bases from V and 4 bases from J, with 12 bases between. There are 15 residues in the CDR3. CDR3 DNA: TGTGCCAGCAGCTTAGACTCGGGGGTCGGAAACACCATATATTTT. Protein: CASSLDSGVGNTIYF.

The genes are TRBV7-2 and TRBJ1-5, with 8 bases that match TRBD1. V was clipped by 3 bases and J by 1 base; unmatched bases: 5. Germline V gene sequence: CDR1 SGHTA, CDR2 FQGNSA. This CDR3 is built from 16 residues. In DNA, the CDR3 is TGTGCCAGCAGCTTTGCTGACAGGGGAAGCAATCAGCCCCAGCATTTT. Protein: CASSFADRGSNQPQHF.

The chain links TRBV7-8 to TRBJ1-2; a possible D gene is TRBD1 (6 bases). The CDR3 loop spans 16 amino acids. Trimming left V 2 bases short and J 5 bases short, with 18 bases between. Germline V gives CDR1 SGHVS, CDR2 FQNEAQ. CDR3 DNA: TGTGCCAGCAGCTTAAACCTCGACACAGGGACGTATGGCTACACCTTC. Protein product: CASSLNLDTGTYGYTF.

This clone was detected once. V usage is TRBV7-9 and J usage is TRBJ2-3, with 7 bases identical to TRBD2. Germline V gene lookup returns CDR1 SEHNR and CDR2 FQNEAQ (reference sequence). The CDR3 length is 16 residues. Trimming removed 7 bases from V and 6 bases from J; junction bases left unmatched: 16. CDR3 region: CASTIRSSGRDDTQYF. In DNA, the CDR3 is TGTGCCAGCACCATCCGCTCTAGCGGCAGAGATGATACGCAGTATTTT. The entire variable domain, with the rest obtained from reference TRBV7-9 and TRBJ2-3, is as follows: DTGVSQNPRHKITKRGQNVTFRCDPISEHNRLYWYRQTLGQGPEFLTYFQNEAQLEKSRLLSDRFSAERPKGSFSTLEIQRTEQGDSAMYLCASTIRSSGRDDTQYFGPGTRLTVL.

The chain has TRBV19 and TRBJ1-6, with a weak D call TRBD1 (5 bases). With 6 bases removed from V and 0 bases from J, the gap between germline ends came to 12 bases. Germline values: CDR1 LNHDA, CDR2 SQIVND (reference sequence). CDR3 size: 16 residues. The CDR3 spells CASRPPGPSYNSPLHF. In DNA, the CDR3 is TGTGCCAGTAGACCCCCGGGGCCCTCCTATAATTCACCCCTCCACTTT. The whole variable domain, remainder taken from reference TRBV19 and TRBJ1-6, is DGGITQSPKYLFRKEGQNVTLSCEQNLNHDAMYWYRQDPGQGLRLIYYSQIVNDFQKGDIAEGYSVSREKKESFPLTVTSAQKNPTAFYLCASRPPGPSYNSPLHFGNGTRLTVT.

This clone is medium-sized in the sample. This chain connects TRBV6-6 to TRBJ2-7; D gene ambiguous. This CDR3 is built from 11 residues. The germline gives CDR1 MNHNY, CDR2 SVGAGI (reference sequence). V lost 5 bases and J lost 8, with 10 bases in between. The CDR3 loop reads CASSATEKQYF. As DNA, the CDR3 is TGTGCCAGCAGTGCGACCGAGAAGCAGTACTTC.

The V gene is TRBV6-1, the J gene TRBJ1-2; D call uncertain. This CDR3 is built from 13 residues. Germline V gives CDR1 MNHNS, CDR2 SASEGT. V was clipped by 8 bases and J by 1 base, with 11 bases between them. DNA of the CDR3: TGTGCCAGCCTTTTTGCCCGTAACTATGGCTACACCTTC. Encoded protein: CASLFARNYGYTF.

The rearrangement uses TRBV28 and TRBJ2-3, with unresolved D. Trimming stripped 3 bases from V and 2 bases from J, with 6 bases between. Germline V gene data show CDR1 as MDHEN and CDR2 as SYDVKM. The CDR3 consists of 13 residues. The CDR3 bases are TGTGCCAGCAGTTTTTTTGCCACAGATACGCAGTATTTT. It encodes CASSFFATDTQYF.